Described below is a single T cell receptor beta chain sequence and its context. This clonotype was observed a handful of times. Its recognized antigen is unknown. Base qualities are not at hand, and no much larger clone is one base apart. The method was 5' RACE. Instrument on record: Illumina HiSeq 2500. A second PCR of roughly 7 to 11 cycles was performed with a sample-barcoded 5' primer and a J-beta primer mix. A unique molecular identifier was introduced onto each TCR beta cDNA molecule by a template-switch 5' adaptor carrying 12 random nucleotides. At least 3 million CDR3-containing paired-end reads were obtained from each sample. First-strand cDNA was synthesized from all RNA with the Mint cDNA synthesis kit, primed by a TRBC-specific oligonucleotide. Following uracil-DNA glycosylase treatment, a first 18-cycle PCR with universal primers M1SS and BC2_uni_R was performed on all cDNA. Concerning the study's data processing: For normalization, 1 million high-quality reads, each with a distinct molecular identifier, were randomly selected from each sample. Reads with shared molecular identifiers were discarded instead of being binned into consensus sequences. MiTCR, run with a Q25 quality threshold and the strictest error-elimination algorithm, handled CDR3 identification, clonotype clustering and error correction. Lower-bound total TCR beta diversity was estimated with a nonparametric unseen species model using Euler transformation. TCRdb reanalyzed the raw reads on its own, using fastp at Q25 for trimming and MiXCR for clone calling, and kept in-frame beta chains. Rows merge per CDR3 protein into single entries with the most common DNA and genes. These V and J calls are TCRdb output, not the study's own analysis. Counted in this sample were about 1.7 million distinct CDR3 sequences; 28% of them appeared once. The ten most abundant clones make up 7.7% of the sample.

These data originate in a study of blood T cells in healthy people across ages (dated by TCRdb to the mid-2010s). About the study as a whole: Template switching captured roughly one uniquely barcoded TCR beta cDNA molecule per two T cells in model experiments. Age-related changes in TCR beta repertoire diversity were measured in the study by deep sequencing normalized with unique cDNA molecular identifiers. Four age groups were formed from the donors: young (average approximately 15 years), middle-aged (approximately 41), aged (over 55) and long-lived (82). To avoid experimental bias, donors of different ages were randomly spread across the sequencing lanes. The study analyzed two additional independent replicas of 1 million unique cDNA reads from the same blood draw for two donors, one aged 18 to 29 and one aged 80 or older.

V lost 3 bases and J lost 5 bases; the stretch between them is 11 bases long. There are 13 amino acids in the CDR3, from cysteine to phenylalanine inclusive. Kept here is only the CDR3 DNA, which spans 39 bases and is read in frame from base 1. The germline V gene sets CDR1 to KGHSH and CDR2 to LQKENI. Systemically healthy Caucasian individuals from Russia, some 36 in total and aged roughly 6 to 95 years, were included as donors. Each donor gave ten milliliters of peripheral blood, collected into EDTA-treated Vacutainer tubes. Ficoll-Paque density-gradient centrifugation was used to isolate PBMCs, with at least 6 million obtained per sample. Total RNA was extracted from PBMCs with Trizol reagent, with at least 6 micrograms obtained per sample. The percentages of naive CD45RAhigh/CD27high T cells were determined by flow cytometry on a PBMC aliquot from every donor. General study outcomes and caveats: The CMV infection status of donors was not known, potentially confounding age-related changes in expanded clonotypes. Bulk unsorted PBMC profiling prevented conclusive comparison of naive and antigen-experienced compartments. Compared with the aged group, the long-lived group had more naive CD4+ T cells, fewer expanded clones and increased TCR diversity, a pattern suggesting age selection. Observed TCR beta diversity per million T cells fell roughly linearly with age, and a significant reduction was already apparent by age approximately 40. A strong correlation was found between observed TCR beta diversity and the percentage of naive T cells measured by flow cytometry. Estimates of total diversity from one million sequenced T cells were regarded as lower bounds and underestimates.

Material for sequencing was blood. Here the chain combines TRBV18 and TRBJ2-7, with TRBD2 perhaps the D gene, on 5 matching bases. This receptor was identified in a woman in her twenties or thirties in good health. The nucleotide sequence is given as TGTGCCAGCTCACCGGATTTCGGGAACGAGCAGTACTTC. It translates as CASSPDFGNEQYF.